This T cell receptor beta chain comes out of a study of identifying expanded T cells in peripheral blood. This clone was counted a few times. Clones were sequenced by immunoSEQ multiplex PCR, and TCRdb holds only the in-frame ones, with some missing. The data hold 100,000 or so clones, with 80% to 90% observed a single time. Germline V gene data show CDR1 as MGHRA and CDR2 as YSYEKL. Trimming took 0 bases from V and 4 from J, leaving 13 bases between them. The CDR3 contains 16 residues. Sequencing used blood. This rearrangement joins TRBV4-1 to TRBJ2-4, with D maybe TRBD1 (6 bases). The clonotype comes from a person aged 18 to 70 in good health. CDR3 nucleotides: TGCGCCAGCAGCCAAGATTTTGCAGGGGTTAAAAACATTCAGTACTTC. Translated: CASSQDFAGVKNIQYF.